A single sample gave rise to the 18 T cell receptor beta chains below, sequenced in a study of naive and memory T cell subsets. Broader study findings: Naive repertoires, especially CD8, held a few larger clonotypes, possibly memory cells re-expressing CD45RA.

An equimolar mix of two oligonucleotides served as the beta constant-region primer for TRBC1 and TRBC2. Ligated cDNA was amplified by four rounds of PCR with nested alpha and beta constant-region primers and SP2. TCRdb passed the UMI-ligation and nested PCR reads through MiXCR, listing each CDR3 protein once. The sample consists of about 150,000 distinct CDR3 sequences, over 20% of them appearing once. Their recognized antigens are unknown. The sequenced sample consisted of naive CD4+ T cells from blood. Every receptor here comes from a human donor in good health.

The chain carries TRBV5-1 and TRBJ1-2; D unresolved. V lost 0 bases and J 3 bases, leaving 6 bases between the germline ends. The CDR3 contains 13 residues. Germline lookup yields CDR1 SGHRS and CDR2 YFSETQ. CDR3 protein: CASSLVRDYGYTF. The CDR3 DNA reads as TGCGCCAGCAGCTTGGTGAGGGACTATGGCTACACCTTC.

This chain connects TRBV5-1 to TRBJ2-3, with 9 bases fitting TRBD2. CDR1 and CDR2 from the germline V gene are SGHRS and YFSETQ. This CDR3 spans 17 amino acids. V shed 0 bases and J 0 bases; nucleotides not matched to a gene: 5. CDR3: CASSLDPAGGSTDTQYF. CDR3 sequence (DNA): TGCGCCAGCAGCTTGGATCCAGCGGGAGGTAGCACAGATACGCAGTATTTT.

This clonotype was counted ten times or more. V is TRBV29-1 and J is TRBJ2-3, with 14 nucleotides matching TRBD2. The germline V gene encodes CDR1 SQVTM and CDR2 ANQGSEA. With 4 bases clipped from V and 5 bases from J, the junction kept 8 bases outside the gene matches. The CDR3 has 16 amino acids. This CDR3 is CSVAGGLAGVEDTQYF. CDR3 in DNA: TGCAGCGTTGCTGGGGGACTAGCGGGAGTAGAAGATACGCAGTATTTT.

The chain uses TRBV5-1 and TRBJ1-1; 7 bases match TRBD1. This CDR3 spans 16 amino acids. The germline V gene encodes CDR1 SGHRS and CDR2 YFSETQ. With 3 bases clipped from V and 6 bases from J, the junction kept 14 bases outside the gene matches. CDR3 coding DNA: TGCGCCAGCAGCTCGCATTCCGGGACAGTTATTCCTGAAGCTTTCTTT. Protein sequence: CASSSHSGTVIPEAFF.

This clonotype has a handful of counts. The CDR3 here is CATSDPSEGFSETQYF. The DNA of the CDR3 is TGTGCCACCAGTGACCCATCGGAGGGGTTTTCCGAGACCCAGTACTTC. The V gene is TRBV24-1, the J gene TRBJ2-5; possibly TRBD2 for D (6 bases). The germline CDR1 and CDR2 sequences are KGHDR and SFDVKD. V lost 4 bases and J lost 5, with 19 bases in between. This CDR3 is 16 amino acids long.

At least ten counts were recorded for this clonotype. The CDR3 DNA reads TGTGCCACCAGTGATTCAAACACTGAAGCTTTCTTT. Translating it yields CATSDSNTEAFF. The V gene is TRBV24-1, the J gene TRBJ1-1; D is unresolved. V shed 2 bases and J shed 2 bases, with 2 bases lying between them. Germline CDR1 reads KGHDR; CDR2 reads SFDVKD. This CDR3 is 12 amino acids long.

This clonotype was detected ten times or more. The V call is TRBV10-3, the J call TRBJ2-5; D gene unclear. Germline V gives CDR1 ENHRY, CDR2 SYGVKD. The V end was cut by 5 bases, the J end by 2 bases, with 18 bases between. The CDR3 runs to 16 residues. CDR3 coding DNA: TGTGCCATCAGTAACAAGGGTAGCCGTGTTCAAGAGACCCAGTACTTC. Amino acids: CAISNKGSRVQETQYF.

The J gene is TRBJ1-6, the V gene TRBV20-1, with TRBD1 matching 9 bases. CDR1 is DFQATT, CDR2 SNEGSKA, per germline (reference sequence). The V segment lost 5 bases and the J segment 10 bases; nucleotides outside the gene matches: 6. The CDR3 length is 13 residues. The CDR3 is CSASRDRDSPLHF. CDR3 nucleotide sequence: TGCAGTGCTTCCCGGGACAGGGACTCACCCCTCCACTTT.

The genes are TRBV29-1 and TRBJ2-5; 9 bases line up with TRBD2. Germline V lookup: CDR1 SQVTM, CDR2 ANQGSEA. V lost 6 bases to trimming and J lost 5 bases; unmatched junction nucleotides: 7. The CDR3 totals 13 residues. The CDR3 bases are TGCAGCGTAGGCGGGAGGGCCGTGGAGACCCAGTACTTC. It codes for CSVGGRAVETQYF.

This clonotype was seen a handful of times. V is TRBV20-1 and J is TRBJ1-5; D unclear. Germline V gene data show CDR1 as DFQATT and CDR2 as SNEGSKA (reference sequence). Deletions cut 3 bases from V and 11 bases from J, with 20 bases between. The CDR3 length is 14 residues. The DNA for the CDR3 is TGCAGTGCTAGTCGGCAGGATGGAGGCGGGGCCCAGCATTTT. It translates to CSASRQDGGGAQHF.

A few counts support this clonotype. The CDR3 nucleotides are TGTGCCAGCACCCGGGGGGGAGCTGGGGGGAATGAGCAGTTCTTC. Encoded protein: CASTRGGAGGNEQFF. V and J are TRBV6-5 and TRBJ2-1, with TRBD2 identical over 8 bases. The junction had 12 bases not matched to a gene; V was cut back by 7 bases and J by 7 bases. Germline CDR1 and CDR2: MNHEY and SVGAGI. The CDR3 extends over 15 amino acids.

This clonotype was picked up many times. The rearrangement links TRBV28 to TRBJ2-7; D remains ambiguous. Per germline, CDR1 MDHEN and CDR2 SYDVKM. V gave up 8 bases and J gave up 0 bases, with 11 bases separating them. The CDR3 totals 13 residues. CDR3 sequence: CASGGPPSYEQYF. CDR3 DNA sequence: TGTGCCAGCGGTGGTCCCCCCTCCTACGAGCAGTACTTC.

The chain has TRBV24-1 and TRBJ1-5; no clear D. This CDR3 region has 13 residues. The germline V gene has CDR1 KGHDR and CDR2 SFDVKD. The V and J ends lost 8 bases and 3 bases respectively, with 10 bases between them. CDR3 region: CATTDLYNQPQHF. The CDR3 region has the DNA TGTGCCACCACGGACTTATACAATCAGCCCCAGCATTTT.

The chain links TRBV6-5 to TRBJ2-4; 7 bases agree with TRBD1. The CDR3 loop spans 14 amino acids. The trim removed 6 bases at V and 0 bases at J, leaving 2 bases unmatched. The V gene's germline CDR1 is MNHEY and CDR2 SVGAGI. The CDR3 nucleotides read TGTGCCAGCAGAACAGGGGCAGCCAAAAACATTCAGTACTTC. This translates into CASRTGAAKNIQYF.

The chain uses TRBV7-9 and TRBJ1-5; D gene uncertain. V lost 3 bases and J 0 bases, leaving 6 bases between the germline ends. This CDR3 region has 14 residues. CDR1 and CDR2 (germline): SEHNR, FQNEAQ (reference sequence). The CDR3 loop is CASSLTSSNQPQHF. Written as DNA, the CDR3 is TGTGCCAGCAGCTTGACTTCTAGCAATCAGCCCCAGCATTTT.

This clonotype has just a few counts. The gene calls are TRBV27 and TRBJ2-7, with 11 bases identical to TRBD2. The CDR3 consists of 14 residues. The germline V gene encodes CDR1 MNHEY and CDR2 SMNVEV (reference sequence). V lost 5 bases and J lost 7; bases outside the gene matches: 7. The CDR3 DNA reads TGTGCCAGCAGTCGACTAGCGGGAATGGGGGAGCAGTACTTC. It translates to CASSRLAGMGEQYF.

This clonotype was observed a handful of times. The V call is TRBV12-3 or TRBV12-4, the J call TRBJ2-3; TRBD1 is a possible D gene (5 bases). Deletions cut 2 bases from V and 2 bases from J, with 11 bases between. This CDR3 contains 15 residues. This chain's CDR3 is CASSLRQGFTDTQYF. DNA of the CDR3: TGTGCCAGCAGTTTAAGGCAGGGATTCACAGATACGCAGTATTTT.

This clonotype was counted between two and nine times. The gene calls are TRBV6-1 and TRBJ1-5; D might be TRBD1 (5 bases). CDR1 is MNHNS and CDR2 is SASEGT in the germline V gene. Trimming removed 6 bases from V and 9 bases from J, with 18 bases in between. The CDR3 is 14 amino acids. Here the CDR3 DNA reads TGTGCCAGCAGCCGGGACGGCCAGGTCGGGCCCCAGCATTTT. Protein product: CASSRDGQVGPQHF.